This T cell receptor (beta chain) emerged from a study of beta chain features in type 1 diabetes (dated by TCRdb to about 2018). Regarding the study in general: Patients and healthy donors did not differ in mean age, gender distribution, total cell number or subset yield. A total of about 99,000,000 sorted cells were examined across all samples, and RNA yield correlated strongly with the number of cells per subset. The study compared the TCRB repertoires of sorted circulating CD4+ T cell subsets in recently diagnosed type 1 diabetes patients with those in matched healthy donors. Regulatory and stem cell-like memory subsets were obtained from only 8 patients and roughly eight healthy donors, while naive and central memory subsets were obtained from all 28 donors.

Summary of the overall study and its limitations: Because the HLA sub-analyses included only small numbers of individuals, any influence of HLA type on TCRB rearrangement was left unresolved. Naive, central memory and regulatory TCRB repertoires appeared to be more similar among patients than among healthy donors. Because cDNA rather than genomic DNA was sequenced, highly expressing activated cells could have been over-represented, although no difference in activation and CD3 levels was found between groups. Type 1 diabetes patients showed a moderate but significant shortening of TCRB CDR3 length in all four CD4+ subsets. Shorter templates might have been favored by PCR, but patient and control samples were amplified and corrected together, so both groups would have been affected equally by any skew. At VDJ recombination sites, patients with type 1 diabetes made fewer insertions and deleted more nucleotides, a pattern implying thymic rearrangement abnormalities.

On this clone: The clone's antigen remains unknown. No qualities accompany the bases; no much larger clone lies one base away.

Each donor gave one peripheral blood draw, roughly 0.11 L on average, collected into heparinised tubes. Naive, central memory, regulatory and stem cell-like memory CD4+ T cells were sorted on a BD FACSAria II using a panel including CD45RO, CCR7, CD25, CD127, CD95 and CD27. All sorted populations exceeded 95% purity. PBMCs were isolated immediately by Lymphoprep density gradient centrifugation and stained directly without culture. So that batch effects would be minimized, each experiment stained and sorted samples in pairs, pairing one healthy donor with one patient. The entire isolated RNA was reverse transcribed using the High Capacity cDNA Reverse Transcription Kit, and thus expressed TCRB transcripts were sequenced. Deep immunoSEQ sequencing was performed on naive, central memory and regulatory T cell samples, with an average of roughly 3.5 million total reads per sample. Sorted cells were lysed in RLT buffer and RNA was extracted with DNase-treated RNeasy Micro or Mini kits, depending on cell number. To prevent cross-contamination, every cell subset was processed on its own, while patient and healthy donor samples were processed together. TCRB sequences were amplified from cDNA with the immunoSEQ multiplex PCR, producing 87-bp fragments spanning the CDR3 region. The amplicons were sequenced using the Illumina HiSeq platform. Per the authors' processing: PCR bias was corrected computationally using synthetic template baselines, and reads within Hamming distance 2 were collapsed, with unmergeable singletons discarded. Reads were aligned against IMGT to assign V, D and J genes, CDR3 length and insertions or deletions at six rearrangement sites. Within each subset, clonotype counts were normalized to the number of sorted cells before true diversity and Gini coefficients were calculated with the tcR R package. Repertoire sharing was quantified using the overlap coefficient calculated on TCRB nucleotide sequences. Out-of-frame TCRB sequences from naive cells were analyzed to stand in for the pre-selection repertoire. As stored in TCRdb, this immuneACCESS dataset retains in-frame rearrangements with V and J assigned. A fraction of the clones does not appear; measured against another copy, unresolved V genes explain less than half of the discrepancy, and the remainder lacks a known reason. Clonal size and the V and J genes are those of that table, whereas D and trimming came from the DNA. For this sample there are about 240,000 clones; around 13% appear just once. The ten largest clones take up roughly 0.02% of the sample.

This receptor was taken from a young man with type 1 diabetes. The sequenced sample was naive CD4+ T cells from blood. What the cell subset or site label conveys for this sample: true naive CD4+ T cells.

The base sequence is TGCGCCAGCGCCCGGGAGTTAAACACTGAAGCTTTCTTT. Translation gives CASARELNTEAFF. Recombination linked TRBV5-1 to TRBJ1-1; the D gene lacks a confident call. V and J are truncated by 7 bases and 2 bases respectively, leaving an intervening sequence of 12 bases. The CDR3 runs 13 amino acids, cysteine and phenylalanine included. The DNA shown is the 39-base CDR3, in frame from base 1. The germline V gene gives CDR1 as SGHRS and CDR2 as YFSETQ.